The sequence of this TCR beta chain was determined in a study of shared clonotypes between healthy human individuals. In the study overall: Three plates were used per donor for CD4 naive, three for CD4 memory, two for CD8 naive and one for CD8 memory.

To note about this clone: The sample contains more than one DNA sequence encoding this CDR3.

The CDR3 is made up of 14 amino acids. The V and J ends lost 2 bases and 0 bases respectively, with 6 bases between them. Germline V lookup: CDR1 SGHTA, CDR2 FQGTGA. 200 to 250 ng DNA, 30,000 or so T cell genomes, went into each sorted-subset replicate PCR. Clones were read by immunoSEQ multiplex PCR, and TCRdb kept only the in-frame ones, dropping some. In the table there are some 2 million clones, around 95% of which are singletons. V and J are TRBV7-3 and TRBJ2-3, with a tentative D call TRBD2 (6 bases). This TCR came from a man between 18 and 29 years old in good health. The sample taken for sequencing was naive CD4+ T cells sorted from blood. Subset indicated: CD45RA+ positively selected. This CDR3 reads CASSLGTSTDTQYF. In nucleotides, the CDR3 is TGTGCCAGCAGCTTAGGGACTAGCACAGATACGCAGTATTTT.